What follows are 23 T cell receptor beta chains derived from one specimen sequenced in a study of tumor and adjacent non-tumor tissue in lung cancer. The template was RNA from unsorted bulk tissue. TCRbeta libraries were built with three rounds of nested PCR, modified from ARM-PCR. TCRdb fed the multiplex PCR reads into MiXCR, producing one record per CDR3 protein. Of about 93,000 distinct CDR3 sequences in the sample, less than 80% were seen once. Sequencing was done on a sample of lung tumor tissue. Source of these receptors: a man in his sixties with non-small cell lung cancer.

Concerning this clonotype: An end of the junction does not agree with germline; a read error may underlie this. The genes are TRBV11-3 and TRBJ2-1; possibly TRBD1 for D (6 bases). The germline V gene encodes CDR1 SGHNT and CDR2 YENEEA. CDR3 size: 15 residues. CDR3 DNA: TGTGCCAGTAGCTTACTCAGGGACAAAAGGAATGAGGAGTTCTTC. Translation: CASSLLRDKRNEEFF. Drawing the rest from reference TRBV11-3 and TRBJ2-1, the complete variable domain is EAGVVQSPRYKIIEKKQPVAFWCNPISGHNTLYWYLQNLGQGPELLIRYENEEAVDDSQLPKDRFSAERLKGVDSTLKIQPAELGDSAVYLCASSLLRDKRNEEFFGPGTRLTVL.

In regard to this clonotype: One end of the junction does not line up with germline, which may come from a read error. This chain uses TRBV4-2 with TRBJ2-6, with D perhaps assigned TRBD1 or TRBD2 (6 bases each). The V gene's germline CDR1 is LGHNA and CDR2 YNFKEQ. The CDR3 runs 16 residues. In DNA form, the CDR3 reads TGTGCGAGCATCCAGTTGGGGGGCCTTGGGGCCAACGTCCTGACTTTC. Translation: CASIQLGGLGANVLTF.

This clonotype was seen more than once but under ten times. A much larger clone lies a single base off, so this may be a read error. The genes are TRBV12-3 or TRBV12-4 and TRBJ2-5, with TRBD1 matching over 11 bases. V lost 10 bases to trimming and J lost 5 bases; unmatched junction nucleotides: 15. There are 16 residues in the CDR3. This CDR3 reads CAIRSGTGGGGETQYF. The CDR3, as DNA: TGTGCCATCAGGTCCGGGACAGGGGGTGGAGGTGAGACCCAGTACTTC.

In regard to this clonotype: One end of the junction does not line up with germline, which may come from a read error. The chain combines TRBV5-1 with TRBJ2-7; 7 bases align to TRBD2. Germline loops: CDR1 SGHRS, CDR2 YFSETQ. The CDR3 is 14 residues long. CDR3 nucleotide sequence: TGCGTCAGCAGCTTGCTTCCGGGAGGCCACGAGCAGTACTTC. Translated, it gives CVSSLLPGGHEQYF.

Remarks on this clonotype: A read error may produce the germline difference seen at one junction end. The chain carries TRBV6-1 and TRBJ1-6; TRBD1 is a possible D gene (5 bases). The germline V gene encodes CDR1 MNHNS and CDR2 SASEGT. CDR3 length equals 16 residues. The CDR3 protein is CASSEVWIGANSLLHF. The CDR3 DNA is TGTGCCAGCAGTGAAGTGTGGATAGGGGCTAATTCACTCCTCCACTTT.

This clonotype was found a few times. This could be a read error, since a much larger clone is one nucleotide away. V is TRBV4-3 and J is TRBJ2-1; no definite D call. Germline-derived CDR1 and CDR2 are LGHNA and YSLEER. The CDR3 loop spans 16 amino acids. In DNA, the CDR3 is TGCGCCTGCAGCCAAGTGGTGTCGGTTTCCTACAATGAGCAGTTCTTC. It specifies CACSQVVSVSYNEQFF.

Of note for this clonotype: The final CDR3 position lacks the conserved phenylalanine or tryptophan, pointing to a likely read error. The limits of the CDR3 on the DNA are not certain, so only TCRdb's listed CDR3 is given. The chain joins TRBV6-1 to TRBJ2-7; the table's D call TRBD1 went unverified against the DNA. The CDR3 contains 14 residues when both ends are counted. Germline CDR1 is MNHNS and CDR2 is SASEGT. The CDR3 sequence: CASTHIQPGSEQYS.

With respect to this clonotype: Since a much larger clone is just one base distant, this may be a read error. The chain couples TRBV5-1 to TRBJ1-1; D is unclear. The CDR3 consists of 16 residues. Germline V gene sequence: CDR1 SGHRS, CDR2 YFSETQ. Trimming took off 0 bases at V and 3 bases at J, with 15 bases between the two ends. The DNA for the CDR3 is TGCGCCAGCAGCTTGGTCTCCGGTGGTTGGGACACTGAAGCTTTCTTT. Translated, it gives CASSLVSGGWDTEAFF.

This clonotype was found many times. This chain connects TRBV5-4 to TRBJ2-5; TRBD2 matches at 11 bases. Germline V lookup: CDR1 SGHNT, CDR2 YYREEE (reference sequence). The CDR3 totals 16 residues. The V gene end was trimmed by 4 bases and the J gene end by 1 base; junction bases not matched to a gene: 6. In DNA form, the CDR3 reads TGTGCCAGCAGCCCGCTAGCGGGGGGTATCCAAGAGACCCAGTACTTC. Its translation is CASSPLAGGIQETQYF.

In its sample, this clonotype was seen many times. The J gene is TRBJ1-1, the V gene TRBV20-1, with D possibly TRBD1 on 5 matching bases. The ends were cut back, 6 bases at V and 1 base at J, with 15 bases in the middle. This CDR3 is 14 amino acids long. Germline CDR1 DFQATT, CDR2 SNEGSKA (reference sequence). DNA for the CDR3: TGCAGTGCCAGACCTTGGGGGAAGAACACTGAAGCTTTCTTT. Protein: CSARPWGKNTEAFF.

By sample share, this clonotype is medium-sized (0.01 to 0.1%). CDR3 sequence (DNA): TGCAGCGTTGAGTCGGGACAGGCCTATGGCTACACCTTC. Its translation: CSVESGQAYGYTF. The chain couples TRBV29-1 to TRBJ1-2, with 8 positions matching TRBD1. V dropped 3 bases and J dropped 4; count of bases not matched to a gene: 4. CDR1 SQVTM and CDR2 ANQGSEA come from the germline V gene. The CDR3 has 13 residues.

About this clonotype: A read error is possible here, since a much larger clone lies one base away. The chain uses TRBV28 and TRBJ2-1; D is uncertain. Germline V gene lookup returns CDR1 MDHEN and CDR2 SYDVKM. The CDR3 is 14 residues long. CDR3 DNA: TGTGCCATCAGTTTAAGGAGACCTGACAATGAGCAGTTCTTC. It is translated as CAISLRRPDNEQFF.

As concerns this clonotype: One junction end disagrees with the germline gene, perhaps due to a read error. The chain recombines TRBV6-5 with TRBJ1-6; D is unclear. CDR1 is MNHEY, CDR2 SVGAGI, per germline. CDR3 size: 16 residues. The CDR3 loop is CASCNREITYNSALHF. The CDR3 DNA is TGTGCCAGCTGTAACCGCGAGATTACCTATAATTCAGCCCTCCACTTT.

There are many counts of this clonotype. The rearrangement uses TRBV10-3 and TRBJ2-1; D remains ambiguous. The CDR3 has 15 amino acids. Germline CDR1 and CDR2: ENHRY and SYGVKD. Trimming removed 0 bases at V and 0 bases at J, with 6 bases between. CDR3: CAISESGGSYNEQFF. For the CDR3, the DNA is TGTGCCATCAGTGAGTCGGGCGGCTCCTACAATGAGCAGTTCTTC.

In regard to this clonotype: A read error may produce the germline difference seen at one junction end. The chain joins TRBV29-1 to TRBJ2-1, with TRBD2 matching over 11 bases. The CDR3 has 14 amino acids. Germline CDR1 SQVTM, CDR2 ANQGSEA. CDR3 in amino acids: CRVEGSGRVNEQFF. The CDR3 DNA is TGCAGGGTTGAGGGTAGCGGGAGGGTCAATGAGCAGTTCTTT.

Notes on this clonotype: A much larger clone differs by one base, so this may be a read error. This likely comes from a read error, as the CDR3 has no conserved phenylalanine or tryptophan at its end. No DNA is shown, since the ends of the CDR3 on it are uncertain; the CDR3 is the one TCRdb lists. This chain links TRBV20-1 with TRBJ2-3; no DNA check was done on the table's D call, TRBD2. Looked up from germline, CDR1 is DFQATT and CDR2 is SNEGSKA (reference sequence). The CDR3 is 13 residues long, ends included. This chain's CDR3 is CSAKRSADSSGYL.

The chain joins TRBV11-3 to TRBJ2-3, with D perhaps matching TRBD1 or TRBD2 (5 bases each). Germline V gene lookup returns CDR1 SGHNT and CDR2 YENEEA. CDR3 length: 11 amino acids. Written as DNA, the CDR3 is TGTGCTAGAAGCTCTGGGACCAGAGGGTATTTT. This sequence encodes CARSSGTRGYF.

This clonotype was picked up a small number of times. The missing conserved phenylalanine or tryptophan at the end of this CDR3 makes a read error likely. V and J are TRBV11-2 and TRBJ2-5, with D perhaps matching TRBD2 (5 bases). Germline V gene data show CDR1 as SGHAT and CDR2 as FQNNGV. The CDR3 loop spans 15 amino acids. The V and J ends lost 1 base and 4 bases respectively, with 13 bases between them. CDR3 in amino acids: CASSLGGSVRETQYL. Here the CDR3 DNA reads TGTGCCAGCAGCTTAGGAGGGTCTGTCCGAGAGACCCAGTACTTA.

Only one count was recorded for this clonotype. Since the CDR3 does not end with the conserved phenylalanine or tryptophan, this likely comes from a read error. The rearrangement joins TRBV6-5 to TRBJ1-5; D perhaps matches TRBD1 (5 bases). This CDR3 is 15 amino acids long. Trimming cost V 6 bases and J 4 bases, with 16 bases left between them. CDR1 and CDR2 (germline): MNHEY, SVGAGI. CDR3 sequence: CASRPGTIGNQPQHS. CDR3 in DNA: TGTGCCAGCAGGCCCGGGACTATAGGAAATCAGCCCCAGCATTCT.

Notes on this clonotype: One end of the junction fails to match germline, which may point to a read error. V usage is TRBV12-3 or TRBV12-4 and J usage is TRBJ2-3; no definite D call. The CDR3 runs to 13 residues. The CDR3 DNA reads as TGTGTCAGCAGTTTACATGGTGTAGATACGCGGTATTTT. Protein product: CVSSLHGVDTRYF.

To note about this clonotype: Sequence at one end of the junction differs from germline and may be a read error. V and J are TRBV6-2 or TRBV6-3 and TRBJ2-1, with TRBD2 matching over 13 bases. Germline CDR1 reads MNHEY; CDR2 reads SVGEGT. The CDR3 is 15 residues long. CDR3 DNA sequence: TGTGCCAGCAATACCACTAGCGGGAGGGCCAATGAGCAGTTTTTC. This translates into CASNTTSGRANEQFF.

The count of this clonotype is one. A much more abundant neighbour one base away suggests this may be a read error. The chain recombines TRBV7-9 with TRBJ2-1; 7 nucleotides line up with TRBD2. The CDR3 consists of 14 residues. From germline, CDR1 is SEHNR and CDR2 FQNEAQ (reference sequence). CDR3 amino acids: CACSLVAGANEQFF. In nucleotides, the CDR3 is TGTGCCTGCAGCTTAGTGGCGGGAGCCAATGAGCAGTTCTTC. The full variable domain, rest sourced from reference TRBV7-9 and TRBJ2-1, is DTGVSQNPRHKITKRGQNVTFRCDPISEHNRLYWYRQTLGQGPEFLTYFQNEAQLEKSRLLSDRFSAERPKGSFSTLEIQRTEQGDSAMYLCACSLVAGANEQFFGPGTRLTVL.

This clonotype was detected ten times or more. The gene calls are TRBV4-2 and TRBJ1-2; D possibly corresponds to TRBD1 (6 bases). The ends were cut back, 1 base at V and 3 bases at J, with 12 bases in the middle. CDR1 is LGHNA and CDR2 is YNFKEQ in the germline V gene. The CDR3 length is 15 residues. The DNA for the CDR3 is TGTGCCAGCAGCCAAGTGTCAGGGGTGGACTATGGCTACACCTTC. This translates into CASSQVSGVDYGYTF.